The rows below give T cell receptor beta chains drawn from one sample of a study of cytomegalovirus exposure and HLA in healthy donors. TCRdb's copy holds only in-frame clones and misses some; the assay was immunoSEQ multiplex PCR. The sample records fewer than 250,000 clones, over 75% being singletons. Sequencing used PBMCs. The receptors come from a woman aged 45 to 65 in good health and CMV-seropositive. CDR3s include the opening cysteine and the closing phenylalanine or tryptophan. Each record gives: V gene, D gene, clone size, J gene, CDR3 protein, CDR3 DNA. The D gene is left open where the match is weak. A clone size is listed for some rows: how often the clone was seen (once, few, many), or a class if it is expanded.

TRBV6-5	TRBD2	NA	TRBJ2-7	CASSPPRGGEQYF	TGTGCCAGCAGTCCCCCCCGGGGGGGCGAGCAGTACTTC
TRBV11-2	NA	NA	TRBJ2-2	CASSSTNTGELFF	TGTGCCAGCAGCTCTACGAACACCGGGGAGCTGTTTTTT
TRBV6-5	TRBD1	few	TRBJ1-2	CASSLKTGGLYGYTF	TGTGCCAGCAGTTTAAAGACAGGGGGCCTCTATGGCTACACCTTC
TRBV7-2	TRBD2	NA	TRBJ2-7	CASSRGSGGAYEQYF	TGTGCCAGCAGCCGGGGCAGCGGGGGGGCCTACGAGCAGTACTTC
TRBV28	NA	once	TRBJ2-7	CASSLYGPYEQYF	TGTGCCAGCAGTTTATATGGCCCTTACGAGCAGTACTTC
TRBV7-3	NA	NA	TRBJ2-2	CASSGDSNTGELFF	TGTGCCAGCAGCGGGGACTCGAACACCGGGGAGCTGTTTTTT
TRBV12-5	TRBD1	NA	TRBJ1-5	CASGLDGTVNQPQHF	TGTGCTAGTGGTTTGGACGGGACAGTAAATCAGCCCCAGCATTTT
TRBV11-1	TRBD1	NA	TRBJ1-2	CASSLSPGQGFSGYTF	TGTGCCAGCAGCTTATCTCCGGGACAGGGTTTTTCTGGCTACACCTTC
TRBV9	NA	NA	TRBJ2-5	CASSVNTGYQETQYF	TGTGCCAGCAGCGTCAACACAGGGTACCAAGAGACCCAGTACTTC
TRBV30	NA	NA	TRBJ1-2	CAWRGANYGYTF	TGTGCCTGGAGAGGGGCAAACTATGGCTACACCTTC
TRBV5-8	NA	NA	TRBJ1-5	CASSFIMVVGPGNQPQHF	TGTGCCAGCAGCTTTATAATGGTAGTGGGCCCGGGAAATCAGCCCCAGCATTTT
TRBV5-1	NA	NA	TRBJ2-1	CASSLQAQSDNEQFF	TGCGCCAGCAGCTTGCAGGCCCAGTCTGACAATGAGCAGTTCTTC
TRBV27	NA	NA	TRBJ2-6	CASSSTGSSSGANVLTF	TGTGCCAGCAGTTCGACGGGTTCCAGCTCTGGGGCCAACGTCCTGACTTTC
TRBV19	TRBD1	NA	TRBJ1-1	CASSIVGTGNTEAFF	TGTGCCAGTAGTATAGTTGGGACAGGGAACACTGAAGCTTTCTTT
TRBV6-5	TRBD1	NA	TRBJ2-7	CASSPRDRVDEQYF	TGTGCCAGCAGCCCCAGGGACAGGGTGGACGAGCAGTACTTC
TRBV7-2	NA	NA	TRBJ1-2	CASSFSGNGYTF	TGTGCCAGCAGCTTCTCGGGGAATGGCTACACCTTC
TRBV18	NA	NA	TRBJ1-1	CASSPLDKNTEAFF	TGTGCCAGCTCACCTTTAGACAAAAACACTGAAGCTTTCTTT
TRBV9	TRBD1	NA	TRBJ1-2	CASSVGQGVGGYTF	TGTGCCAGCAGCGTTGGACAGGGGGTAGGCGGCTACACCTTC
TRBV19	TRBD1	NA	TRBJ2-4	CASSIPGTVENIQYF	TGTGCCAGTAGTATCCCTGGGACAGTCGAAAACATTCAGTACTTC
TRBV18	TRBD2	NA	TRBJ2-2	CASSPLGTSVNTGELFF	TGTGCCAGCTCACCCCTTGGGACTAGCGTCAACACCGGGGAGCTGTTTTTT
TRBV2	TRBD1	NA	TRBJ1-4	CASTWDRVANEKLFF	TGTGCCAGCACGTGGGACAGGGTCGCTAATGAAAAACTGTTTTTT
TRBV9	NA	NA	TRBJ1-2	CASSASQGLYGYTF	TGTGCCAGCAGCGCATCTCAGGGCCTCTATGGCTACACCTTC
TRBV4-1	TRBD1	few	TRBJ1-1	CASSQDRGRDEAFF	TGCGCCAGCAGCCAAGACAGGGGGCGCGATGAAGCTTTCTTT
TRBV6-6	NA	NA	TRBJ2-3	CASKSTRSTDTQYF	TGTGCTAGCAAAAGCACGAGGAGCACAGATACGCAGTATTTT
TRBV6-6	TRBD1	NA	TRBJ2-2	CASSYPDRGDIGELFF	TGTGCCAGCAGTTACCCGGACAGGGGGGATATCGGGGAGCTGTTTTTT
TRBV15	TRBD2	NA	TRBJ2-1	CATSRGLAGALYNEQFF	TGTGCCACCAGCCGGGGTCTAGCGGGGGCCTTATACAATGAGCAGTTCTTC